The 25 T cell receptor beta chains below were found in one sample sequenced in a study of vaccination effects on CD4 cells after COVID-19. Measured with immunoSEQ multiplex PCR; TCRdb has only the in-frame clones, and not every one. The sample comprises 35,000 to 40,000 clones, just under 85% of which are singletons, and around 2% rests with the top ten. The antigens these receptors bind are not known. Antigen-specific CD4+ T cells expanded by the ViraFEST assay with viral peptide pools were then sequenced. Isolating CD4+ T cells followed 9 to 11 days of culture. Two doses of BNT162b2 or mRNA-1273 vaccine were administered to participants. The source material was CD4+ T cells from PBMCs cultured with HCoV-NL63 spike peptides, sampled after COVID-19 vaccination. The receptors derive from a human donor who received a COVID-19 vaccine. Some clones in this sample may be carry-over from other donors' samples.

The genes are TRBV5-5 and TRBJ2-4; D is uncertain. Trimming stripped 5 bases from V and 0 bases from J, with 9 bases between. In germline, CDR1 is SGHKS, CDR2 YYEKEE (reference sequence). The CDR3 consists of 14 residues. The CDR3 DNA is TGTGCCAGCAGTACCGAGCTAGCCAAAAACATTCAGTACTTC. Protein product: CASSTELAKNIQYF.

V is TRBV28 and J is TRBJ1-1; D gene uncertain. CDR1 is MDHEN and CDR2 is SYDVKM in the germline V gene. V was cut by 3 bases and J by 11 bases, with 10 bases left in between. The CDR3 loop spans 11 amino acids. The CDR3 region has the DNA TGTGCCAGCAGTTTTAAGGGTGAGGCTTTCTTT. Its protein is CASSFKGEAFF.

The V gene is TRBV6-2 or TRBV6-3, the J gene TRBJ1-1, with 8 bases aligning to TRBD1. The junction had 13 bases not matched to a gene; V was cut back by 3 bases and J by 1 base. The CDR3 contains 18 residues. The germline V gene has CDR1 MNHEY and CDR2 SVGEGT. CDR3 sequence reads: CASSYSILGQAKNTEAFF. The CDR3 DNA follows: TGTGCCAGCAGTTATAGTATACTGGGACAGGCTAAGAACACTGAAGCTTTCTTT.

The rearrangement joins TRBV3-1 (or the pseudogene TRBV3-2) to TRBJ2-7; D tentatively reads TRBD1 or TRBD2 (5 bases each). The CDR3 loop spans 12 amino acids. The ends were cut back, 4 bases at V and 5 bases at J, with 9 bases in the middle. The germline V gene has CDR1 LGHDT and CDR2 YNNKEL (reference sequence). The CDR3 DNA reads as TGTGCCAGCAGCCCCCGGGGCAACGAGCAGTACGTC. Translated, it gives CASSPRGNEQYV.

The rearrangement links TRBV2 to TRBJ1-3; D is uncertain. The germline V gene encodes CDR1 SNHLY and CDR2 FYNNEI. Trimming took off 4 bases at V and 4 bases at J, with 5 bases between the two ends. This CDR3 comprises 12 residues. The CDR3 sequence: CASSVSGNTIYF. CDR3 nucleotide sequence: TGTGCCAGCAGTGTGTCGGGAAACACCATATATTTT.

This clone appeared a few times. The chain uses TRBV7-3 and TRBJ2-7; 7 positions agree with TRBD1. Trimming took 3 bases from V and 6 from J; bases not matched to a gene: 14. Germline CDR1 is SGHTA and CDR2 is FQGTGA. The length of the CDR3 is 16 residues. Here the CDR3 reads CASSFGRQGKVGEQYV. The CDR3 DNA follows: TGTGCCAGCAGCTTTGGGCGACAGGGCAAGGTGGGCGAGCAGTACGTC.

CDR3 residues: CASSDGRAVQETQYF. CDR3 DNA sequence: TGTGCCAGCTCTGACGGCAGGGCGGTCCAAGAGACCCAGTACTTC. This rearrangement joins TRBV18 to TRBJ2-5, with a tentative D call TRBD1 (5 bases). The CDR3 is 15 amino acids. V shed 6 bases and J shed 1 base, with 15 bases lying between them. Germline V lookup: CDR1 KGHSH, CDR2 LQKENI.

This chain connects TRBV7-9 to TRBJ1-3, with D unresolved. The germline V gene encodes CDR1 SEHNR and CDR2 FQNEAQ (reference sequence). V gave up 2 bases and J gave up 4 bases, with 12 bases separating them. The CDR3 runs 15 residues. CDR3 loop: CASSLSLGKGNTIYF. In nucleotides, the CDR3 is TGTGCCAGCAGCTTAAGTTTGGGAAAAGGAAACACCATATATTTT.

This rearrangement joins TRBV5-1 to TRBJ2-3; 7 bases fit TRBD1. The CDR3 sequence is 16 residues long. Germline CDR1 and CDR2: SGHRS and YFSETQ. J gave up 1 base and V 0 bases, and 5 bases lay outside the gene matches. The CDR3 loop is CASSLGQGEGTDTQYF. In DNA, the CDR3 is TGCGCCAGCAGCTTGGGACAGGGCGAAGGCACAGATACGCAGTATTTT.

Here the CDR3 reads CASSPTAYSNQPQHF. Here the CDR3 DNA reads TGTGCCAGCAGTCCGACGGCGTATAGCAATCAGCCCCAGCATTTT. The chain combines TRBV6-6 with TRBJ1-5, with D unresolved. Germline loops: CDR1 MNHNY, CDR2 SVGAGI (reference sequence). The CDR3 contains 15 residues. Trimming left V 5 bases short and J 0 bases short, with 11 bases between.

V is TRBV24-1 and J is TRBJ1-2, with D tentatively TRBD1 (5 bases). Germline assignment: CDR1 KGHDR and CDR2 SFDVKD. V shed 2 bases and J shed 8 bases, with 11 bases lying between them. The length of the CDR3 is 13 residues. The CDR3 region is CATSDSNGGGYTF. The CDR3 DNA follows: TGTGCCACCAGTGATTCGAATGGGGGGGGCTACACCTTC.

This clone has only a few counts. CDR3 coding DNA: TGTGCCACCAGTGACAACAGGGGCCTGAACACAGATACGCAGTATTTT. Translated: CATSDNRGLNTDTQYF. J is TRBJ2-3 and V is TRBV24-1; 7 nucleotides match TRBD1. V trimming: 4 bases; J trimming: 2 bases; junction bases outside the gene matches: 8. This CDR3 is built from 16 residues. Looked up from germline, CDR1 is KGHDR and CDR2 is SFDVKD.

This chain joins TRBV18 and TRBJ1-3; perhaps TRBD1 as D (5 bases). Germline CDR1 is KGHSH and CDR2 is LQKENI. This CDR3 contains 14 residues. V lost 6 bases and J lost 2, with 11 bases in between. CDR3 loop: CASSPQGAGNTIYF. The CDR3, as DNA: TGTGCCAGCTCGCCTCAGGGAGCTGGAAACACCATATATTTT.

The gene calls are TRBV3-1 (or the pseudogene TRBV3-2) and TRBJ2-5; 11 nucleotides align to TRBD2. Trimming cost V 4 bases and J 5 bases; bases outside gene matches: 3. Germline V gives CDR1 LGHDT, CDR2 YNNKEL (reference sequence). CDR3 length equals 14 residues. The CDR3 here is CASSLAGGPETQYF. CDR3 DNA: TGTGCCAGCAGCCTAGCGGGGGGGCCGGAGACCCAGTACTTC.

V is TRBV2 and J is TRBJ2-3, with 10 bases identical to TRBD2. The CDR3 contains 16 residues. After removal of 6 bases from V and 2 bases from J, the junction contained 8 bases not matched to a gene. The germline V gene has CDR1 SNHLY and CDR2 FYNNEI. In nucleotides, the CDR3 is TGTGCCAGCAGCCAAAGAGCGGGGGGGGCCACAGATACGCAGTATTTT. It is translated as CASSQRAGGATDTQYF.

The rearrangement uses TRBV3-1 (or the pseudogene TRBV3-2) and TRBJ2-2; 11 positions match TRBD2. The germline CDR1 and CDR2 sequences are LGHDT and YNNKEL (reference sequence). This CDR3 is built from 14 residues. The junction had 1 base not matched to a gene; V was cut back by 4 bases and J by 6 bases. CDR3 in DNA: TGTGCCAGCAGCCGTAGCGGGGGGGCCGGGGAGCTGTTTTTT. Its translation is CASSRSGGAGELFF.

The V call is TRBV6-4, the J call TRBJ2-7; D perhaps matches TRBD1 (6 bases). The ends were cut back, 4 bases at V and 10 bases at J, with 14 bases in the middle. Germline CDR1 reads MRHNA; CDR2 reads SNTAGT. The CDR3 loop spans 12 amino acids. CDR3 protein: CASSVKGDEQYV. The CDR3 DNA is TGTGCCAGCAGTGTTAAGGGGGATGAACAGTACGTC.

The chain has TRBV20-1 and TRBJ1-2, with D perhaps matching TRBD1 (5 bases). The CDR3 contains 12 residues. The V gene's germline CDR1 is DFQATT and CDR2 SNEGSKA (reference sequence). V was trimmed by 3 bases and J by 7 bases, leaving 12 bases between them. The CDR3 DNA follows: TGCAGTGCTAGTCGCCAGGGCTCTGGCTACACCTTC. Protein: CSASRQGSGYTF.

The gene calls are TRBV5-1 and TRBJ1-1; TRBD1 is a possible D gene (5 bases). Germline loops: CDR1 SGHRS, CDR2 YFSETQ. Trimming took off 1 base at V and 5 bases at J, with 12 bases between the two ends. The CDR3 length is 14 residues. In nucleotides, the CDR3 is TGCGCCAGCAGCTTGAATGTGGGGGTAACTGAAGCTTTCTTT. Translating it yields CASSLNVGVTEAFF.

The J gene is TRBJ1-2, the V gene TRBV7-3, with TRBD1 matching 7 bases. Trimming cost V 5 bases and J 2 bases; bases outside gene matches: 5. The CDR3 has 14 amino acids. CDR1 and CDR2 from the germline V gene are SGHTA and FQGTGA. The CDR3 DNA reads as TGTGCCAGCAGCCCCGGACAGGCCAACTATGGCTACACCTTC. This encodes CASSPGQANYGYTF. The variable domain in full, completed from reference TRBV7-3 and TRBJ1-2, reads GAGVSQTPSNKVTEKGKYVELRCDPISGHTALYWYRQSLGQGPEFLIYFQGTGAADDSGLPNDRFFAVRPEGSVSTLKIQRTERGDSAVYLCASSPGQANYGYTFGSGTRLTVV.

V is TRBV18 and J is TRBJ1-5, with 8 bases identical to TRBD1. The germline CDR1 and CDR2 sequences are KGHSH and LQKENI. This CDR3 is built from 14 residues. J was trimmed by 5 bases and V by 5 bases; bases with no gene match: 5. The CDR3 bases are TGTGCCAGCTCATCGGACAGGGTCGATCAGCCCCAGCATTTT. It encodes CASSSDRVDQPQHF.

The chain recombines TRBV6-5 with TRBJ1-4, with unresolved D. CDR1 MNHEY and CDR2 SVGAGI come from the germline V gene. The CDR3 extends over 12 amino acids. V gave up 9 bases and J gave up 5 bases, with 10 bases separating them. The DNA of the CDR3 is TGTGCCAGTGGCAGGATAAATGAAAAACTGTTTTTT. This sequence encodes CASGRINEKLFF.

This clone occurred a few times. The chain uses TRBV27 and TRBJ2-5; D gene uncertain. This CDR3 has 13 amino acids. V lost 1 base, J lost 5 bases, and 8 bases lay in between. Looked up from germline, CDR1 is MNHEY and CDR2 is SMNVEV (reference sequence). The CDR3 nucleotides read TGTGCCAGCAGTTTATATCAGGAGGAGACCCAGTACTTC. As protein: CASSLYQEETQYF.

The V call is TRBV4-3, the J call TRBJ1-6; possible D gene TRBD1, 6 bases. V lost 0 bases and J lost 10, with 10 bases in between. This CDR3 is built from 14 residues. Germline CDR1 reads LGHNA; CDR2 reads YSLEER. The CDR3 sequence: CASSQDTGGSPLHF. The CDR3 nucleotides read TGCGCCAGCAGCCAAGATACGGGGGGCTCACCCCTCCACTTT.

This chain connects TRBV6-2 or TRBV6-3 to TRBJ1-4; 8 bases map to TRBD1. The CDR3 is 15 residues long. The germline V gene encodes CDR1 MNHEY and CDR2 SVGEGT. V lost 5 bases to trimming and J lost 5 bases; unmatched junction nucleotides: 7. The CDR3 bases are TGTGCCAGCAGTGACCAGGGGGCCGGGAATGAAAAACTGTTTTTT. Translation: CASSDQGAGNEKLFF.